This T cell receptor beta chain was retrieved from a study of blood T cell repertoires in COVID-19. Study at large: What the recovered Cohort 3 donors had was two negative PCRs, clearance, or symptom resolution.

In the study's own analysis: Counts of nucleated cells, estimated from reference gene primer amplification, were obtained. Profiled with immunoSEQ multiplex PCR; TCRdb holds only in-frame clones, not every one. V, J and clone size are those of that table, while D and trimming were read from the DNA. Of over 200,000 clones in the sample, roughly nine tenths were seen once. Germline CDR1 reads SGHTS; CDR2 reads YDEGEE. V was clipped by 4 bases and J by 10 bases; unmatched bases: 6. This CDR3 is built from 14 residues. Clinical history as reported by participants underpinned cohort assignment. The sequenced sample was PBMCs or T cells enriched from blood (not recorded which). The chain uses TRBV5-8 and TRBJ1-4; 11 nucleotides line up with TRBD1. The sequence came from a woman in her forties or fifties in a cohort exposed to, infected with or recovered from COVID-19 (not recorded which). The CDR3, as DNA: TGTGCCAGCAGCGTGGACAGGGGGCTAGGAAAACTGTTTTTT. It specifies CASSVDRGLGKLFF.